This T cell receptor (beta chain) was profiled in a study of T-cell reconstitution after alpha-beta-depleted transplantation in children (dated by TCRdb to 2016 to 2018). Regarding the research as a whole: Using TCR repertoire profiling, the study quantitatively followed how T-cell immune reconstitution unfolded in children after TCRalphabeta/CD19-depleted allogeneic hematopoietic cell transplantation.

On this clonotype: The antigen it binds to is not known. No much larger clone is present one base from it, and per-base qualities are unavailable.

The library was made by PCR. For sequencing, an Illumina HiSeq 2500 was employed. To normalize quantification of the TCRbeta repertoire, the TCR libraries were built with molecular barcoding that relied on unique molecular identifiers. TCRdb itself trimmed the public reads at Q25 with fastp, ran MiXCR and retained productive beta chains. Each record represents a unique CDR3 protein, reported with the most common genes and DNA among its rows. The table for this sample lists a few hundred thousand distinct CDR3 sequences; about 9.4% of them were counted only once. The top ten clones comprise less than 2.5% of the sample. V is cut back by 5 bases and J by 9 bases, with 11 bases in the junction unmatched. The CDR3, cysteine through phenylalanine, is 16 amino acids long. Kept here is only the CDR3 DNA, which spans 48 bases and is read in frame from base 1.

The V and J segments used are TRBV12-3 or TRBV12-4 and TRBJ2-1, with 12 bases in between that match TRBD2. The TCR originated in a human donor who donated a stem cell graft to a child with acute lymphoblastic leukemia. The sequences come from PBMCs from the stem cell graft donor, collected from the stem cell graft. Here the CDR3 is given as CASSPGLAGNGGEQFF. The DNA is TGTGCCAGCAGTCCCGGACTAGCGGGAAACGGGGGTGAGCAGTTCTTC.